One and the same sample provided the 8 T cell receptor beta chains below, sequenced in a study of shared clonotypes between healthy human individuals. Repertoires were generated with immunoSEQ multiplex PCR, while TCRdb's copy carries only in-frame clones and drops some. The data hold about 1.5 million clones, with roughly 95% observed a single time. The sample taken for sequencing was naive CD4+ T cells sorted from blood. Subset specified: CD45RA+ positively selected. These receptors were obtained from a man aged 25 to 40 in good health.

The rearrangement joins TRBV5-1 to TRBJ2-7; TRBD1 agrees at 10 bases. The germline CDR1 and CDR2 sequences are SGHRS and YFSETQ. This CDR3 has 15 amino acids. Losses at the gene ends were 5 bases for V and 5 bases for J; bases not matched to a gene: 10. CDR3 sequence reads: CASRNAGTGADEQYF. In DNA form, the CDR3 reads TGCGCCAGCAGGAATGCCGGGACAGGGGCCGACGAGCAGTACTTC.

This chain uses TRBV6-5 with TRBJ2-5; the match to TRBD1 covers 10 bases. Germline-derived CDR1 and CDR2 are MNHEY and SVGAGI. Germline trimming cut 5 bases from V and 2 bases from J; bases unmatched to any gene: 2. This CDR3 has 14 amino acids. In DNA form, the CDR3 reads TGTGCCAGCAGTGGGGACAGGGGTCAAGAGACCCAGTACTTC. Translated: CASSGDRGQETQYF.

This chain links TRBV5-6 with TRBJ2-2; D call uncertain. With 3 bases removed from V and 7 bases from J, the gap between germline ends came to 7 bases. Germline V gene lookup returns CDR1 SGHDT and CDR2 YYEEEE. The CDR3 spans 12 residues. CDR3 in DNA: TGTGCCAGCAGCTGGTCGAGCGGGGAGCTGTTTTTT. Residues: CASSWSSGELFF.

The chain recombines TRBV29-1 with TRBJ1-1, with D unclear. The V gene's germline CDR1 is SQVTM and CDR2 ANQGSEA. The length of the CDR3 is 13 residues. V dropped 4 bases and J dropped 0 bases, with 9 bases sitting between them. In nucleotides, the CDR3 is TGCAGCGTTGTAGGATTGATGAACACTGAAGCTTTCTTT. Translation gives CSVVGLMNTEAFF. Combining the CDR3 with reference TRBV29-1 and TRBJ1-1 gives the whole variable domain SAVISQKPSRDICQRGTSLTIQCQVDSQVTMMFWYRQQPGQSLTLIATANQGSEATYESGFVIDKFPISRPNLTFSTLTVSNMSPEDSSIYLCSVVGLMNTEAFFGQGTRLTVV.

The V gene is TRBV2, the J gene TRBJ2-3; the match to TRBD2 covers 9 bases. The CDR3 sequence is 14 residues long. The germline gives CDR1 SNHLY, CDR2 FYNNEI. The trim removed 7 bases at V and 2 bases at J, leaving 4 bases unmatched. The CDR3 reads CASILAGHTDTQYF. For the CDR3, the DNA is TGTGCCAGCATCCTAGCGGGACACACAGATACGCAGTATTTT.

J is TRBJ2-7 and V is TRBV5-5, with D perhaps matching TRBD1 (5 bases). Trimming cost V 1 base and J 3 bases, with 17 bases left between them. The CDR3 totals 16 residues. Germline V gene lookup returns CDR1 SGHKS and CDR2 YYEKEE (reference sequence). The CDR3 loop is CASSLIHGRADYEQYF. The CDR3 nucleotides are TGTGCCAGCAGCTTGATCCATGGCAGGGCGGACTACGAGCAGTACTTC.

The rearrangement links TRBV4-2 to TRBJ1-1; D ambiguous. This CDR3 is 13 amino acids long. The V and J ends lost 1 base and 0 bases respectively, with 3 bases between them. Germline assignment: CDR1 LGHNA and CDR2 YNFKEQ. The CDR3 sequence: CASSQVMNTEAFF. DNA for the CDR3: TGTGCCAGCAGCCAAGTCATGAACACTGAAGCTTTCTTT.

J is TRBJ2-1 and V is TRBV11-2; TRBD1 is a possible D gene (5 bases). V lost 5 bases, J lost 3 bases, and 26 bases lay in between. CDR1 is SGHAT and CDR2 is FQNNGV in the germline V gene. This CDR3 contains 19 residues. The chain's CDR3 is CASSQRLRTVGVGYNEQFF. The CDR3 DNA reads as TGTGCCAGCAGCCAACGACTCCGGACGGTAGGGGTGGGCTACAATGAGCAGTTCTTC.